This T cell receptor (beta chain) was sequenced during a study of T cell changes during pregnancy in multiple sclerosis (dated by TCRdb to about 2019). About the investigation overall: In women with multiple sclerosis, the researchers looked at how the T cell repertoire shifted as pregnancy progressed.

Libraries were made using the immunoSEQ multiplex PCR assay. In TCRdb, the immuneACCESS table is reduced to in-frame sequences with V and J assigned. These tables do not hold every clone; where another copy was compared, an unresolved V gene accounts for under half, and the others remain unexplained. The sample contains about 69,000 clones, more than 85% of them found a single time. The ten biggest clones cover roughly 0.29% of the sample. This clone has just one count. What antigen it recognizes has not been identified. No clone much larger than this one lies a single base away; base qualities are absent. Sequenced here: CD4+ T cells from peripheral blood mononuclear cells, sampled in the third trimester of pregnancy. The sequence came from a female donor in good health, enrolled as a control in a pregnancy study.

The CDR3 region has the sequence CASSSALRDRAYEQYF. The sequence in DNA is TGTGCCAGCAGCTCGGCCTTACGGGACAGAGCCTACGAGCAGTACTTC. The chain employs TRBV7-9 and TRBJ2-7; 7 central bases correspond to TRBD1. At the junction V is shortened by 4 bases and J by 2 bases; bases outside the gene matches: 11. CDR1 and CDR2 are read off the germline V gene (reference sequence) as SEHNR and FQNEAQ. Including cysteine and phenylalanine, the CDR3 has 16 amino acids. The read is trimmed to its CDR3 DNA, 48 bases read in frame from base 1.